What follows is one TCR beta chain and its context. Its target antigen remains unknown. Base qualities are not at hand, and no much larger clone is one base apart. The germline V gene (reference sequence) supplies CDR1 LNHDA and CDR2 SQIVND. From cysteine to phenylalanine, the CDR3 is 15 amino acids long. CDR3 DNA is the only sequence kept; it has 45 bases, read in frame from the first base. V is shortened by 1 base, J by 0 bases, and the region joining them spans 10 bases. The collaborating institutions used their own protocols to collect whole blood in K2EDTA tubes. For TCRbeta analysis, collaborator samples were shipped as frozen whole blood, as isolated PBMCs, or as DNA extracted from either sample type. TCRbeta CDR3 regions were amplified from genomic DNA using the immunoSEQ Assay, a bias-controlled multiplex PCR. The authors' analysis ran thus. The number of nucleated cells in each sample was estimated from the amplification of reference gene primers within the assay. To quantify the absolute abundance of each unique TCRbeta CDR3 rearrangement, sequence reads were collapsed and filtered. Productive Simpson clonality was computed per sample as the square root of Simpson's diversity index over productive rearrangements. This is the immuneACCESS table as TCRdb keeps it, with only in-frame sequences that have V and J called. A part of the clones is gone; compared with another copy, unresolved V genes explain less than half, and the rest is unexplained. The V and J calls and clone size were taken over from that table, and D and trimming were inferred from the DNA. The sample profile shows 200,000 or so clones; under 85% of them were found once. The ten biggest clones cover 17% of the sample.

This sample was included in a study of blood T cell repertoires in COVID-19 (dated by TCRdb to 2019 to 2021). Study-wide context: Samples from collaborators originated in the United States, Italy and Spain and spanned both the acute and convalescent phases of COVID-19. Deeply sampled blood TCRbeta repertoires from subjects exposed to, actively infected with, or recovered from COVID-19 were included in the dataset. A de-identified subject ID, COVID-19 status, age in years and sex were almost always included in the sample metadata. Samples were obtained from the ongoing ImmuneRACE study (first 160 participants) and from some 1,200 subjects provided by 6 global collaborators. Where HLA class I and class II types were available, the types were taken from metadata supplied by the sample provider, not from assay-based typing. The repertoires were released in a freely available public database meant as a resource for research on the immune response to SARS-CoV-2. The prospective study material was composed of cDNA or gDNA derived from T cells, B-cell-depleted T cells, or PBMCs.

General findings and caveats noted by the study authors: The amount of clinical and demographic metadata varied by source and participant and was provided uncurated.

The chain is assembled from TRBV19 and TRBJ2-7; perhaps TRBD2 is the D gene, with 5 bases matching. This TCR was recovered from a man aged 60-69 years with active or convalescent COVID-19. Sequenced input: peripheral blood. CDR3 loop: CASSIGGSLSYEQYF. The nucleotide sequence reads as follows: TGTGCCAGTAGTATAGGAGGGAGCCTCTCCTACGAGCAGTACTTC.